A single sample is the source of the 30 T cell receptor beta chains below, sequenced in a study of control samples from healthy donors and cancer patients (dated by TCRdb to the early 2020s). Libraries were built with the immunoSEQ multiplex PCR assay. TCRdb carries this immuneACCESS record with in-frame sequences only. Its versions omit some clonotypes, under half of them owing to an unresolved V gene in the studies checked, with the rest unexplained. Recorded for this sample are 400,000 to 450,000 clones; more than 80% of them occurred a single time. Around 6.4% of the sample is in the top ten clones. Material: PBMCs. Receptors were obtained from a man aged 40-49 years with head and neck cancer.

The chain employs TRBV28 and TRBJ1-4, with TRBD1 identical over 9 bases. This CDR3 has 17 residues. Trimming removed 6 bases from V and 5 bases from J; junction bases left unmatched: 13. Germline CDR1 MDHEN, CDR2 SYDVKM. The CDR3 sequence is CASRALPGQGINEKLFF. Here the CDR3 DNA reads TGTGCCAGCAGGGCACTTCCGGGACAGGGAATAAATGAAAAACTGTTTTTT.

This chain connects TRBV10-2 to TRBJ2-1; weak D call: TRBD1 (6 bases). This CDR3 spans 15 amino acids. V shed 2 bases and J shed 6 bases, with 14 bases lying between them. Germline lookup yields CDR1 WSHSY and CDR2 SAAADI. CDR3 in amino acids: CASSEPAGDANEQFF. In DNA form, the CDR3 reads TGCGCCAGCAGTGAGCCTGCAGGGGACGCCAATGAGCAGTTCTTC.

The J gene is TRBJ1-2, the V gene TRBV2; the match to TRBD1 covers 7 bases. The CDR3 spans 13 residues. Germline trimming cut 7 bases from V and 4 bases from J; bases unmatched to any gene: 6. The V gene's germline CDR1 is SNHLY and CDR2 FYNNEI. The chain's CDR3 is CASNRQGTYGYTF. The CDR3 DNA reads TGTGCCAGCAATAGACAGGGTACCTATGGCTACACCTTC.

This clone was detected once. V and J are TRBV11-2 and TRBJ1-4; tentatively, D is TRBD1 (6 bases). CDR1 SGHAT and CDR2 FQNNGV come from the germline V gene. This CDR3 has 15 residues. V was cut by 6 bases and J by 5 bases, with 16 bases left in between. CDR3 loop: CASSRTAGGNEKLFF. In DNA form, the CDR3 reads TGTGCCAGCAGTCGAACGGCGGGGGGCAATGAAAAACTGTTTTTT.

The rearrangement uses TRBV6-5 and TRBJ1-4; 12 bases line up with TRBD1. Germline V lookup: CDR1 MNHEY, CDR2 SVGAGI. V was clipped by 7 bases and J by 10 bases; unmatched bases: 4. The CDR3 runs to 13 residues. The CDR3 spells CASTQGQGAKLFF. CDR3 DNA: TGTGCCAGCACCCAGGGACAGGGGGCAAAACTGTTTTTT.

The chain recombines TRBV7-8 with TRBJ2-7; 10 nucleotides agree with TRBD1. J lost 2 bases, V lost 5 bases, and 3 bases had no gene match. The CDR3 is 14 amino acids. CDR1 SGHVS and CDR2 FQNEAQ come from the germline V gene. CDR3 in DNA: TGTGCCAGCAGCCTCGGACAGGGGGCCTACGAGCAGTACTTC. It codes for CASSLGQGAYEQYF.

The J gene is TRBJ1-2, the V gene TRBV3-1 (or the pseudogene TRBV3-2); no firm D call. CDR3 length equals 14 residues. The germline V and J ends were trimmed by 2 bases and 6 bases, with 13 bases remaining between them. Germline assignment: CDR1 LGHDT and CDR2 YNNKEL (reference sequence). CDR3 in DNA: TGTGCCAGCAGCCAACGGGGAGCTCTCGATGGCTACACCTTC. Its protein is CASSQRGALDGYTF.

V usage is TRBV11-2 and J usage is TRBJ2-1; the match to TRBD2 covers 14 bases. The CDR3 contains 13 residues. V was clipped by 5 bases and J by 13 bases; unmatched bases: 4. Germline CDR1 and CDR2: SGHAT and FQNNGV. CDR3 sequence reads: CASSPGLAGGQFF. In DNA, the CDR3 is TGTGCCAGCAGCCCCGGACTAGCGGGAGGTCAGTTCTTC.

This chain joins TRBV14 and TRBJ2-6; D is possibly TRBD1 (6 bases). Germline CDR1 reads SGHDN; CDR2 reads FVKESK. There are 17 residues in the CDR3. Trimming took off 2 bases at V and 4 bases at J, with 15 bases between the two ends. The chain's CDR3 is CASSQHNRVPGANVLTF. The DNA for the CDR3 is TGTGCCAGCAGCCAACACAACAGGGTTCCCGGGGCCAACGTCCTGACTTTC.

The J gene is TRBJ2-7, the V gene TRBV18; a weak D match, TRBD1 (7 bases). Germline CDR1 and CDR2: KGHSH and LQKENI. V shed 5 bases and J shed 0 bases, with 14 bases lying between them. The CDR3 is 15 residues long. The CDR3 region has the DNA TGTGCCAGCTCAGGCTCAGGGGGACTCTCCTACGAGCAGTACTTC. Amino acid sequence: CASSGSGGLSYEQYF.

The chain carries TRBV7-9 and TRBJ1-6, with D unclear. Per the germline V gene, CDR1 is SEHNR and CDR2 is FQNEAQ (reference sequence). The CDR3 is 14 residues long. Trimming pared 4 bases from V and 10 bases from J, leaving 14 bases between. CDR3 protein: CASSYGFRASPLHF. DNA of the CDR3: TGTGCCAGCAGCTACGGGTTCCGGGCCTCACCCCTCCACTTT. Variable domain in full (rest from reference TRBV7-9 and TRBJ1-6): DTGVSQNPRHKITKRGQNVTFRCDPISEHNRLYWYRQTLGQGPEFLTYFQNEAQLEKSRLLSDRFSAERPKGSFSTLEIQRTEQGDSAMYLCASSYGFRASPLHFGNGTRLTVT.

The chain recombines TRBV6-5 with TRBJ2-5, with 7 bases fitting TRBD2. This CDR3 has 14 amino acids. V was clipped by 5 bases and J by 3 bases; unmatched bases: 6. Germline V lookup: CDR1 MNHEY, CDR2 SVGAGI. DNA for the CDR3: TGTGCCAGCAGTACTCGGGGGGTGAAAGAGACCCAGTACTTC. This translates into CASSTRGVKETQYF.

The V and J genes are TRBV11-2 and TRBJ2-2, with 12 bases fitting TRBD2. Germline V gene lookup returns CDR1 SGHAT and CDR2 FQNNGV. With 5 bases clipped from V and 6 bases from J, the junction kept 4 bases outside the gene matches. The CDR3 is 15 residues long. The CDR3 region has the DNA TGTGCCAGCAGCCCTAGCGGGGGGGCCCCCGGGGAGCTGTTTTTT. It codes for CASSPSGGAPGELFF.

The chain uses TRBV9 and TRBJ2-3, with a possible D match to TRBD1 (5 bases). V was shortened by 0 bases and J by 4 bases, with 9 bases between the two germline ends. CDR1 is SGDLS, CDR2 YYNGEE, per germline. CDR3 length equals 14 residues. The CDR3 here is CASSVGRQSDTQYF. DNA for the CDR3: TGTGCCAGCAGCGTAGGTCGACAGTCAGATACGCAGTATTTT.

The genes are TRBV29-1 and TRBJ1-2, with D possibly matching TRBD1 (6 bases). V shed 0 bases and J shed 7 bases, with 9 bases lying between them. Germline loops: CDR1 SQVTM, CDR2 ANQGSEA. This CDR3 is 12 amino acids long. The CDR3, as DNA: TGCAGCGTTGAAGACAGGGGTGGTGGCTACACCTTC. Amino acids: CSVEDRGGGYTF.

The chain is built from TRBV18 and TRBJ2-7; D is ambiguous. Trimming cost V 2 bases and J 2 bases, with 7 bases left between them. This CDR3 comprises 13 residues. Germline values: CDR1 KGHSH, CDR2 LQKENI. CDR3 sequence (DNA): TGTGCCAGCTCACCAAGTGGGGCCTACGAGCAGTACTTC. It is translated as CASSPSGAYEQYF.

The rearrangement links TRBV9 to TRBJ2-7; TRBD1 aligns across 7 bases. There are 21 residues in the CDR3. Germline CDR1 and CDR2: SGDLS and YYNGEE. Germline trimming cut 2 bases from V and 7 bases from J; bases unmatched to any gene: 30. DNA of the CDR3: TGTGCCAGCAGCGTCCCAGTCCACCACCCCGTCGCAGACAGGGAAGTTTGGGAGCAGTACTTC. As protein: CASSVPVHHPVADREVWEQYF.

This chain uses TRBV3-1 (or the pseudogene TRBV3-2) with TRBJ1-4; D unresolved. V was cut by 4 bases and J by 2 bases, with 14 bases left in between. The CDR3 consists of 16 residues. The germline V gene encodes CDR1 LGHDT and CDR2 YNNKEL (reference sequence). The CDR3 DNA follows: TGTGCCAGCAGCCCGACGGGAGGGCCGACTAATGAAAAACTGTTTTTT. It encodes CASSPTGGPTNEKLFF.

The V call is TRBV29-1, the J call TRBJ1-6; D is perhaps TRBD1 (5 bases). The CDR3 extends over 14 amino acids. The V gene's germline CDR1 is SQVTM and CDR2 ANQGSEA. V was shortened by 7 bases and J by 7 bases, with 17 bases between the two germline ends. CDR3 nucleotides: TGCAGCGCCAGAGGGGTAGGGTTGAATTCACCCCTCCACTTT. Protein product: CSARGVGLNSPLHF.

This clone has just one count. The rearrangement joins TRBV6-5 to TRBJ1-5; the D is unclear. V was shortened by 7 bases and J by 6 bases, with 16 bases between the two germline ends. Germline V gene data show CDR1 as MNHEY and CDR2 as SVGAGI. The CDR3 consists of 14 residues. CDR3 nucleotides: TGTGCCAGCACCCTAGAGACCCCTGGTCAGCCCCAGCATTTT. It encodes CASTLETPGQPQHF.

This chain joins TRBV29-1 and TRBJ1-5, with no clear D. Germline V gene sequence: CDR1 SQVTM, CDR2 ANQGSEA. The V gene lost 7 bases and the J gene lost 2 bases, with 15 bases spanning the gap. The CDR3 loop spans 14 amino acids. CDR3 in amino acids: CSDPTPPGNQPQHF. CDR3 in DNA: TGCAGCGACCCCACTCCCCCGGGCAATCAGCCCCAGCATTTT.

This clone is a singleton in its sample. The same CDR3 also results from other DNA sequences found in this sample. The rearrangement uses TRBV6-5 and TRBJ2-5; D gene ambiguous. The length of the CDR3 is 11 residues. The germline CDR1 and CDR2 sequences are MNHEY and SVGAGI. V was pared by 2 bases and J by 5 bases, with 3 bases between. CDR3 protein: CASSYRETQYF. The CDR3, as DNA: TGTGCCAGCAGTTACCGGGAGACCCAGTACTTC.

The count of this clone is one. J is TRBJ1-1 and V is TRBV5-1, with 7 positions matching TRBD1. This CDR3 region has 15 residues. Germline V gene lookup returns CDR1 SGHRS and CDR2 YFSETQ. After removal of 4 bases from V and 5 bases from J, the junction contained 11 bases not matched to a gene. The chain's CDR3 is CASSVRQGTDTEAFF. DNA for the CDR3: TGCGCCAGCAGCGTCCGACAGGGCACGGATACTGAAGCTTTCTTT.

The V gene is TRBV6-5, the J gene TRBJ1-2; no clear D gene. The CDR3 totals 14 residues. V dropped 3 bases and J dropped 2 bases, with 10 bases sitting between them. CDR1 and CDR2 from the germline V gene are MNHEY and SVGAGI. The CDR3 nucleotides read TGTGCCAGCAGTTATCAAATCACAAACTATGGCTACACCTTC. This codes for CASSYQITNYGYTF.

CDR3 sequence reads: CASSSDSYEQYF. CDR3 nucleotide sequence: TGCGCCAGCAGCTCGGACTCCTACGAGCAGTACTTC. The genes are TRBV5-1 and TRBJ2-7; D uncertain. Germline CDR1 is SGHRS and CDR2 is YFSETQ. The CDR3 length is 12 residues. Trimming took off 3 bases at V and 0 bases at J, with 4 bases between the two ends.

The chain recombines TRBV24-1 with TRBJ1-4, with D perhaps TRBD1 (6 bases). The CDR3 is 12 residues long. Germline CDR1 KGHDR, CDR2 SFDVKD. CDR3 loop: CATGTRDEKLFF. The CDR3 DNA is TGTGCTACAGGGACTAGGGACGAAAAACTGTTTTTT.

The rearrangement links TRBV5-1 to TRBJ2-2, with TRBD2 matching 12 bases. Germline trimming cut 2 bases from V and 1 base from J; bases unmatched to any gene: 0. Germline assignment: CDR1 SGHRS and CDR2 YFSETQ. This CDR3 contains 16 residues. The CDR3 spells CASSLLAGGNTGELFF. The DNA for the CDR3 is TGCGCCAGCAGCTTACTAGCGGGAGGGAACACCGGGGAGCTGTTTTTT.

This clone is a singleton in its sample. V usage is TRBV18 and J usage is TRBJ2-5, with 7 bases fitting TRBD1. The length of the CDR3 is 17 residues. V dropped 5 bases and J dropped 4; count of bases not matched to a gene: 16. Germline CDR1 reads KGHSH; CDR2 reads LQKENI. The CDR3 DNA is TGTGCCAGCTCATCATTAGAGGGGGCCCCTGGGCGAGAGACCCAGTACTTC. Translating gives CASSSLEGAPGRETQYF.

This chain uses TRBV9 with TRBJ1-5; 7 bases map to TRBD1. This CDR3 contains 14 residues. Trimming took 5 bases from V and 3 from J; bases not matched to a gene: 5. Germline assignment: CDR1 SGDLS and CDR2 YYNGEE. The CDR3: CASSETGDNQPQHF. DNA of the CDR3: TGTGCCAGCAGTGAAACAGGGGACAATCAGCCCCAGCATTTT.

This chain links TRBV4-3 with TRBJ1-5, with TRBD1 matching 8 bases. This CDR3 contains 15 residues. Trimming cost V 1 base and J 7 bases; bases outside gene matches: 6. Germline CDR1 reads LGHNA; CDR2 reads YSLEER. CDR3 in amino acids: CASSQGSGGSQPQHF. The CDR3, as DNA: TGCGCCAGCAGCCAAGGATCAGGGGGCAGCCAGCCCCAGCATTTT.